These 7 T cell receptor beta chains came from one sample sequenced in a study of control samples from healthy donors and cancer patients. Clones were sequenced by immunoSEQ multiplex PCR, and TCRdb holds only the in-frame ones, with some missing. The sample yields approximately 71,000 clones, roughly nine tenths seen once. Sequenced material: PBMCs. The receptor source for this set is a man in his sixties with lung cancer.

This clone was found a few times. V and J are TRBV5-6 and TRBJ2-5; D perhaps matches TRBD1 (5 bases). Trimming pared 0 bases from V and 3 bases from J, leaving 6 bases between. The CDR3 length is 13 residues. Germline assignment: CDR1 SGHDT and CDR2 YYEEEE. The CDR3, as DNA: TGTGCCAGCAGCTTGGTAGGGGAAGAGACCCAGTACTTC. It is translated as CASSLVGEETQYF.

The chain combines TRBV5-1 with TRBJ1-5, with a tentative D call TRBD1 (5 bases). The CDR3 is 15 residues long. Germline values: CDR1 SGHRS, CDR2 YFSETQ. The V end was cut by 0 bases, the J end by 2 bases, with 9 bases between. The DNA for the CDR3 is TGCGCCAGCAGCTTGGCTGGGGGAGGCAATCAGCCCCAGCATTTT. This encodes CASSLAGGGNQPQHF.

This chain uses TRBV6-1 with TRBJ2-2; perhaps TRBD2 as D (5 bases). The CDR3 runs to 16 residues. Germline CDR1 MNHNS, CDR2 SASEGT. Trimming removed 7 bases at V and 7 bases at J, with 22 bases between. CDR3: CASTQADQTGNGELFF. CDR3 coding DNA: TGTGCCAGCACTCAAGCGGACCAGACTGGGAACGGGGAGCTGTTTTTT.

The CDR3 spells CASSVSGENSPLHF. DNA for the CDR3: TGTGCCAGCAGCGTATCTGGAGAGAATTCACCCCTCCACTTT. The chain combines TRBV9 with TRBJ1-6; D unclear. Germline V lookup: CDR1 SGDLS, CDR2 YYNGEE. The V end lost 1 base, the J end lost 7 bases, and 9 bases lay between the germline ends. This CDR3 is built from 14 residues.

V gene TRBV4-1 combines with J gene TRBJ1-1; TRBD1 might be the D (5 bases). Per the germline V gene, CDR1 is MGHRA and CDR2 is YSYEKL. Trimming left V 4 bases short and J 0 bases short, with 9 bases between. The CDR3 has 14 amino acids. DNA for the CDR3: TGCGCCAGCAGCCTCCGACAGCTGAACACTGAAGCTTTCTTT. It specifies CASSLRQLNTEAFF.

V and J are TRBV5-1 and TRBJ2-5, with D unresolved. This CDR3 spans 14 amino acids. Germline V gene sequence: CDR1 SGHRS, CDR2 YFSETQ. The ends were cut back, 0 bases at V and 4 bases at J, with 10 bases in the middle. The CDR3 coding sequence is TGCGCCAGCAGCTTGGCCTATGGGCCAGAGACCCAGTACTTC. Amino acid sequence: CASSLAYGPETQYF. Filled out from reference TRBV5-1 and TRBJ2-5, the complete variable domain reads KAGVTQTPRYLIKTRGQQVTLSCSPISGHRSVSWYQQTPGQGLQFLFEYFSETQRNKGNFPGRFSGRQFSNSRSEMNVSTLELGDSALYLCASSLAYGPETQYFGPGTRLLVL.

This chain links TRBV5-4 with TRBJ1-2; 10 bases line up with TRBD1. V was pared by 4 bases and J by 0 bases, with 3 bases of the junction left unmatched. This CDR3 spans 15 amino acids. The V gene's germline CDR1 is SGHNT and CDR2 YYREEE (reference sequence). The CDR3 DNA sequence: TGTGCCAGCAGCGCCGGACAGGGGGCTAACTATGGCTACACCTTC. Its translation: CASSAGQGANYGYTF.